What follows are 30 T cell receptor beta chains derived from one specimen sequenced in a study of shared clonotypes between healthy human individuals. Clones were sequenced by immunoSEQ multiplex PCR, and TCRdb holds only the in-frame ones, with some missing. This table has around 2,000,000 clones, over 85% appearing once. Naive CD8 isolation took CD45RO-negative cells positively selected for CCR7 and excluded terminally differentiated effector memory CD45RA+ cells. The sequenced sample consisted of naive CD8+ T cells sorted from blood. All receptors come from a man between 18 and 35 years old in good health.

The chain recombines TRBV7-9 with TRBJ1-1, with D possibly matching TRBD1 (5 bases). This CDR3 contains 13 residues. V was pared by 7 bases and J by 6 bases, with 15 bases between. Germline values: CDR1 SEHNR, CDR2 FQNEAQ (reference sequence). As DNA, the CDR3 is TGTGCCAGCATCCTGACCGGGGGGGCTGAAGCTTTCTTT. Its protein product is CASILTGGAEAFF. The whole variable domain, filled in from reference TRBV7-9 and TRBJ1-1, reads DTGVSQNPRHKITKRGQNVTFRCDPISEHNRLYWYRQTLGQGPEFLTYFQNEAQLEKSRLLSDRFSAERPKGSFSTLEIQRTEQGDSAMYLCASILTGGAEAFFGQGTRLTVV.

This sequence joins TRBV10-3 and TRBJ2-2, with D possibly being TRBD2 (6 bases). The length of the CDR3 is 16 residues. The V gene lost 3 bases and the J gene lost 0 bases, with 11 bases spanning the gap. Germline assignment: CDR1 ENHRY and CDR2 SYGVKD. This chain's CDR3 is CAISDRGKTNTGELFF. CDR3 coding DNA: TGTGCCATCAGTGACCGCGGGAAGACGAACACCGGGGAGCTGTTTTTT.

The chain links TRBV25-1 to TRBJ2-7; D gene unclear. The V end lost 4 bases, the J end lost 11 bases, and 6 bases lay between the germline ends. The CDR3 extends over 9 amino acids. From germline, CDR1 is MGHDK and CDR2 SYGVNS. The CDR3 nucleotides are TGTGCCAGCAGTGGGGGTGAGTACTTC. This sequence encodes CASSGGEYF.

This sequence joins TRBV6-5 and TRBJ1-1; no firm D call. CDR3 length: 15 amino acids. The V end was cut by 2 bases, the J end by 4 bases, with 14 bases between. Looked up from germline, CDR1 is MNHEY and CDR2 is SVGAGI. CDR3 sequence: CASSYREGLGTEAFF. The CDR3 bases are TGTGCCAGCAGTTACCGAGAAGGGTTGGGCACTGAAGCTTTCTTT.

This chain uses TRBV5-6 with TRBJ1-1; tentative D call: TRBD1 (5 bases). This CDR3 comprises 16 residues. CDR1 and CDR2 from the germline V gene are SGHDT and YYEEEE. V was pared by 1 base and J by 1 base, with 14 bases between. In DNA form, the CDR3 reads TGTGCCAGCAGCTTGTTTAAGGGGTTGGAGAACACTGAAGCTTTCTTT. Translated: CASSLFKGLENTEAFF.

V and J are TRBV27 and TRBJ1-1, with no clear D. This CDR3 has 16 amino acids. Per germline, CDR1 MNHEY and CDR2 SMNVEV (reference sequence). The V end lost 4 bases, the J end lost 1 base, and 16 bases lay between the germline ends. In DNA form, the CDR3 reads TGTGCCAGCAGTTCCGAGCCCCTGGATACGAACACTGAAGCTTTCTTT. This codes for CASSSEPLDTNTEAFF.

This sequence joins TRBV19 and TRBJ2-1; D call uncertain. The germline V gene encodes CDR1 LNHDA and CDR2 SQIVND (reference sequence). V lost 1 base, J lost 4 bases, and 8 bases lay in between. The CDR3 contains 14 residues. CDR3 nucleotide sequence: TGTGCCAGTAGTATAGGCCAACAGTACAATGAGCAGTTCTTC. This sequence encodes CASSIGQQYNEQFF.

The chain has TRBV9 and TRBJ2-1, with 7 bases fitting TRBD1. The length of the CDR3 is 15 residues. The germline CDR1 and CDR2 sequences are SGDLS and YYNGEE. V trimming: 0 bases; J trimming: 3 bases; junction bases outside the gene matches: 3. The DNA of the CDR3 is TGTGCCAGCAGCGTAGGTGGGACAGACTACAATGAGCAGTTCTTC. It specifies CASSVGGTDYNEQFF.

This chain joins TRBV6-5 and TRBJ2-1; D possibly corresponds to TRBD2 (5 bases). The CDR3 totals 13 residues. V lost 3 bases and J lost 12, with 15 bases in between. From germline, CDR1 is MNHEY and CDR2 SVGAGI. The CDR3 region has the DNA TGTGCCAGCAGTTATTCCTTAGGACTGGGGCAGTTCTTC. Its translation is CASSYSLGLGQFF.

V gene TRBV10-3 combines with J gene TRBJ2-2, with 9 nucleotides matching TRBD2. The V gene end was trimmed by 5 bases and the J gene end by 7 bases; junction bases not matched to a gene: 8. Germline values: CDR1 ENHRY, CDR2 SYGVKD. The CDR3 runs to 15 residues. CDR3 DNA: TGTGCCATCAGTCCGGGACTAGCTGACGGCGGGGAGCTGTTTTTT. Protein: CAISPGLADGGELFF.

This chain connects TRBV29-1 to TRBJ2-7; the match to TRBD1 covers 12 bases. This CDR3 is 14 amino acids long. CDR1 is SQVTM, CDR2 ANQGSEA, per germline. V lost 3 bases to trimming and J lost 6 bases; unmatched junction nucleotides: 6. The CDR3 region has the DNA TGCAGCGTTGACCCCGGGACAGGGGGCGCCGAGCAGTACTTC. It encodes CSVDPGTGGAEQYF.

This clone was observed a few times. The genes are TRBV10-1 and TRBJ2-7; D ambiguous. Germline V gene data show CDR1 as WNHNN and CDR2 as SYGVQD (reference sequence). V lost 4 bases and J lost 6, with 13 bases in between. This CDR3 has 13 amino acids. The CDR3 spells CASSVTGSSEQYF. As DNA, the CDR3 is TGCGCCAGCAGTGTGACCGGGTCGTCCGAGCAGTACTTC.

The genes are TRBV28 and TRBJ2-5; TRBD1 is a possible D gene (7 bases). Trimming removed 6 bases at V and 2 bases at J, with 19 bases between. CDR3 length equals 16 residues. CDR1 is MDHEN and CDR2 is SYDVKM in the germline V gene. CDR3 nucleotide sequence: TGTGCCAGCAGCGCCAGACAGGGCCGGGAGCAAGAGACCCAGTACTTC. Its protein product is CASSARQGREQETQYF.

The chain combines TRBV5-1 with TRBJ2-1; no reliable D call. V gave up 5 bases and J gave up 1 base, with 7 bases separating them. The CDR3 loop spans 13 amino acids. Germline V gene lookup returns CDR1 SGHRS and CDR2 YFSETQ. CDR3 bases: TGCGCCAGCAGGGACGGATCCTACAATGAGCAGTTCTTC. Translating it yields CASRDGSYNEQFF.

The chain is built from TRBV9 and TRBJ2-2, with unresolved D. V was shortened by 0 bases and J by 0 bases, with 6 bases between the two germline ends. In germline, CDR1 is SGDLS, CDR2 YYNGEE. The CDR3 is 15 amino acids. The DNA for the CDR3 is TGTGCCAGCAGCGTAGTTTCCGCGAACACCGGGGAGCTGTTTTTT. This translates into CASSVVSANTGELFF. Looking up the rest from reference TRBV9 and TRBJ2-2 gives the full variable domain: DSGVTQTPKHLITATGQRVTLRCSPRSGDLSVYWYQQSLDQGLQFLIQYYNGEERAKGNILERFSAQQFPDLHSELNLSSLELGDSALYFCASSVVSANTGELFFGEGSRLTVL.

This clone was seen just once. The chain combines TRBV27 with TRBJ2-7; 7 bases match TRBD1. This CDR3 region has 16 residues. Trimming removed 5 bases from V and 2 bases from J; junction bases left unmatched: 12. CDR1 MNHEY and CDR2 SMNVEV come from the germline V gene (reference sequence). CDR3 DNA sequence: TGTGCCAGCAGTCCCATGAAGGTGACAGGGACCTACGAGCAGTACTTC. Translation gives CASSPMKVTGTYEQYF.

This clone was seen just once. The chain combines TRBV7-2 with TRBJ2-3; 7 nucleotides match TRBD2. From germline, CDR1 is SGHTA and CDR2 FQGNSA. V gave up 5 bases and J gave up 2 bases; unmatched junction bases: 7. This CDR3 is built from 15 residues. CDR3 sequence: CASSDQRGPTDTQYF. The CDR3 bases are TGTGCCAGCAGCGATCAGCGGGGTCCCACAGATACGCAGTATTTT.

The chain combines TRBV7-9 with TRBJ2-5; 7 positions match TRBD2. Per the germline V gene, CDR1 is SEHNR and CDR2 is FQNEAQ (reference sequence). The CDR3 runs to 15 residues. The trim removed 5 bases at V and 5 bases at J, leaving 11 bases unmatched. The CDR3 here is CASSPGEGSYETQYF. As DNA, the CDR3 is TGTGCCAGCAGCCCGGGGGAGGGTAGCTACGAGACCCAGTACTTC.

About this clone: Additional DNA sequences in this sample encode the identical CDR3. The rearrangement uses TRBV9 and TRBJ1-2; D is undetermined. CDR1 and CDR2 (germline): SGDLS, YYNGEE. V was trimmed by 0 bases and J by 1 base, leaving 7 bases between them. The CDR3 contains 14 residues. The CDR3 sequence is CASSVAGDNYGYTF. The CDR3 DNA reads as TGTGCCAGCAGCGTAGCCGGGGATAACTATGGCTACACCTTC.

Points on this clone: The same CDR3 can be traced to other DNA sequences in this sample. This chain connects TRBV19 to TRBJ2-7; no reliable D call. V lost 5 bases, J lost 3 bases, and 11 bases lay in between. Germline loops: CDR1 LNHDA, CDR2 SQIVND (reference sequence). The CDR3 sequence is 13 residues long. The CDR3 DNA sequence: TGTGCCAGTAGTTACGGCACTTACTACGAGCAGTACTTC. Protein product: CASSYGTYYEQYF. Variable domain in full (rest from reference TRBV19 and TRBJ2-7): DGGITQSPKYLFRKEGQNVTLSCEQNLNHDAMYWYRQDPGQGLRLIYYSQIVNDFQKGDIAEGYSVSREKKESFPLTVTSAQKNPTAFYLCASSYGTYYEQYFGPGTRLTVT.

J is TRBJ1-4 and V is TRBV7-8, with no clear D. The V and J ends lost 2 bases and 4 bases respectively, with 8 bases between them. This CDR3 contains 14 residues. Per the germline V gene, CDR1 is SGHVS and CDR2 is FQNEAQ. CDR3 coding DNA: TGTGCCAGCAGCTTAACCGGGATTAATGAAAAACTGTTTTTT. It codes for CASSLTGINEKLFF.

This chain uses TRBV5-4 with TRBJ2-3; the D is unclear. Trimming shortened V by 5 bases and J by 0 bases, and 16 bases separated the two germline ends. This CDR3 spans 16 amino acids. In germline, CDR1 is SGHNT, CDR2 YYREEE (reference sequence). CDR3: CASRGSGPPSTDTQYF. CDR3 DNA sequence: TGTGCCAGCAGGGGGTCAGGACCTCCTAGCACAGATACGCAGTATTTT.

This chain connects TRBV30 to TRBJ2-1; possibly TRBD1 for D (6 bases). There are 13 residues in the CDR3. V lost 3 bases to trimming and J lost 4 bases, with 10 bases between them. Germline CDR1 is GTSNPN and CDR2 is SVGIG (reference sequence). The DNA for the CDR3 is TGTGCCTGGAGGACAGGCCTTTACAATGAGCAGTTCTTC. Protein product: CAWRTGLYNEQFF.

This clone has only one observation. The chain's CDR3 is CASSLGVRGGDEQYF. CDR3 nucleotide sequence: TGTGCCAGCAGTTTAGGGGTAAGGGGAGGCGACGAGCAGTACTTC. The chain carries TRBV27 and TRBJ2-7; D might be TRBD2 (6 bases). CDR3 size: 15 residues. Germline CDR1 and CDR2: MNHEY and SMNVEV (reference sequence). V was cut by 2 bases and J by 5 bases, with 16 bases left in between.

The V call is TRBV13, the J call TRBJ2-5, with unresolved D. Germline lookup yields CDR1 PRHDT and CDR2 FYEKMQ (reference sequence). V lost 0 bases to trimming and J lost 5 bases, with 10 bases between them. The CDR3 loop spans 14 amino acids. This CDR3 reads CASSLGGIQETQYF. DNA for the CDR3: TGTGCCAGCAGCTTAGGAGGGATACAGGAGACCCAGTACTTC.

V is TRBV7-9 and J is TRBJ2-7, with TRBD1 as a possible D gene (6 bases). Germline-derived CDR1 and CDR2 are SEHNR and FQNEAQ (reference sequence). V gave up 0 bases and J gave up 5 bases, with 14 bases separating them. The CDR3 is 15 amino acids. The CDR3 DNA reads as TGTGCCAGCAGCTTAGCCCAGGGGAGAAGAGACGAGCAGTACTTC. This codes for CASSLAQGRRDEQYF.

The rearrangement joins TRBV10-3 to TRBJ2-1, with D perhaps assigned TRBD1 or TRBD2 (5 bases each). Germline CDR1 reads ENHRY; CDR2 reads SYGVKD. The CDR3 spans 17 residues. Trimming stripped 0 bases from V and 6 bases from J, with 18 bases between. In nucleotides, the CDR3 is TGTGCCATCAGTGAGTCGACTCGTGGGGGAGATGGCAATGAGCAGTTCTTC. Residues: CAISESTRGGDGNEQFF.

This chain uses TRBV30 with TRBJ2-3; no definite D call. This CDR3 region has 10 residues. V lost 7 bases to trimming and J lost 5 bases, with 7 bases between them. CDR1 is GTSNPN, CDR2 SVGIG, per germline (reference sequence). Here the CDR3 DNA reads TGTGCCTTAAGCTTAGATACGCAGTATTTT. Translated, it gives CALSLDTQYF.

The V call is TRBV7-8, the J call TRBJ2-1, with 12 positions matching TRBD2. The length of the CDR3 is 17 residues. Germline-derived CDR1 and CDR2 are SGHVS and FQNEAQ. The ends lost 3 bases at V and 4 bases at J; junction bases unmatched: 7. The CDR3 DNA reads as TGTGCCAGCAGCTTCGGACTAGCGGGAAACATTTACAATGAGCAGTTCTTC. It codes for CASSFGLAGNIYNEQFF.

The CDR3 DNA is TGTGCCAGCAGTGATGGGGGGAGCAATCAGCCCCAGCATTTT. Translation gives CASSDGGSNQPQHF. The chain uses TRBV6-1 and TRBJ1-5; tentatively, D is TRBD1 (5 bases). The CDR3 has 14 residues. Trimming stripped 3 bases from V and 1 base from J, with 7 bases between. Germline CDR1 is MNHNS and CDR2 is SASEGT.